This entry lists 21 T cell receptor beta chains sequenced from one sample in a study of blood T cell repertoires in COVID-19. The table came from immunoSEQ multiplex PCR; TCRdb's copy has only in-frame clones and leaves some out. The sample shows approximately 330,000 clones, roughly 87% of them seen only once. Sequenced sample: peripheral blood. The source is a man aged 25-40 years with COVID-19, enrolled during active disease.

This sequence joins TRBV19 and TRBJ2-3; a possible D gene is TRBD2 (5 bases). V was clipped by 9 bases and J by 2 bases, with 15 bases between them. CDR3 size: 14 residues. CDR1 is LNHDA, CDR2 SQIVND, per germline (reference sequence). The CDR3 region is CASGIATLTDTQYF. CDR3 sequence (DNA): TGTGCCAGCGGGATAGCAACCCTCACAGATACGCAGTATTTT.

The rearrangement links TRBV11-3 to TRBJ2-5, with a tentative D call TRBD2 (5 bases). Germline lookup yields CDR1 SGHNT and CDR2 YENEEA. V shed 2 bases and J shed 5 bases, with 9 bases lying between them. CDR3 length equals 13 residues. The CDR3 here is CASSLIRGETQYF. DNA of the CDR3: TGTGCCAGCAGCTTAATCCGAGGGGAGACCCAGTACTTC.

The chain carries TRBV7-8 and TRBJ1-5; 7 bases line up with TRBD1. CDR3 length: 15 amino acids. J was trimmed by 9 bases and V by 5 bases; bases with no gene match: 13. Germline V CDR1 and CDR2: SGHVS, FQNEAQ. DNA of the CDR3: TGTGCCAGCAGCGAGGGACAGACGGAATTGGGGCCCCAGCATTTT. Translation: CASSEGQTELGPQHF.

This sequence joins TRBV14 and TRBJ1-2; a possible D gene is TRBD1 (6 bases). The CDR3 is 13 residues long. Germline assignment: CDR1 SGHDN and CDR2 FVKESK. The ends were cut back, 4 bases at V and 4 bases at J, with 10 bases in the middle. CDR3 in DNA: TGTGCCAGCAGCCCAGCAGGGGTCTATGGCTACACCTTC. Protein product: CASSPAGVYGYTF. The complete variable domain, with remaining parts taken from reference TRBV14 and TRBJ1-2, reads EAGVTQFPSHSVIEKGQTVTLRCDPISGHDNLYWYRRVMGKEIKFLLHFVKESKQDESGMPNNRFLAERTGGTYSTLKVQPAELEDSGVYFCASSPAGVYGYTFGSGTRLTVV.

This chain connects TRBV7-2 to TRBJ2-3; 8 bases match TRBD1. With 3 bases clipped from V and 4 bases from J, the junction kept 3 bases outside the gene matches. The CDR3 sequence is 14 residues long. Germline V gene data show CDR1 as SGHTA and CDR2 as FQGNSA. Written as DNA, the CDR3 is TGTGCCAGCAGCTTTGACAGGGGCCCAGATACGCAGTATTTT. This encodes CASSFDRGPDTQYF.

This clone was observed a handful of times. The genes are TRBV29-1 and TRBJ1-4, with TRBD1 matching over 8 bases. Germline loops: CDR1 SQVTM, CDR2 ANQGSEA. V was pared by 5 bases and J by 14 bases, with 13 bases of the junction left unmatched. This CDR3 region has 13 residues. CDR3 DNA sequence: TGCAGCGTTTCTGGACAGGGCTTTTCTCACCTGTTTTTT. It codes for CSVSGQGFSHLFF.

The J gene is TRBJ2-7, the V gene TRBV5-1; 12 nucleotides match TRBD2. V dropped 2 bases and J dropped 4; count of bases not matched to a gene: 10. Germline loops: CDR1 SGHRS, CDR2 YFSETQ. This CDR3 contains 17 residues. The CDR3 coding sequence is TGCGCCAGCAGCTTCCCCCCGACTAGCGGGAGATTATACGAGCAGTACTTC. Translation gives CASSFPPTSGRLYEQYF.

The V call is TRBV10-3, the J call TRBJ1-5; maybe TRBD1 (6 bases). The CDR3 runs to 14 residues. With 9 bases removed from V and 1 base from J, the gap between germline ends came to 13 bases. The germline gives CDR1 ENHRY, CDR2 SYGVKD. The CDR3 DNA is TGTGCCATACAGGGAGGGGCGAGCAATCAGCCCCAGCATTTT. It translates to CAIQGGASNQPQHF.

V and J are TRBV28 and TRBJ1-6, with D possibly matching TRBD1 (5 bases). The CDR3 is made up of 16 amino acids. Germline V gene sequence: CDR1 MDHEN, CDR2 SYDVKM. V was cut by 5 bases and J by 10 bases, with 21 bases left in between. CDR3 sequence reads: CASSTPGRGGWSPLHF. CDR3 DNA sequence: TGTGCCAGCAGTACCCCCGGGAGGGGAGGGTGGTCACCCCTCCACTTT.

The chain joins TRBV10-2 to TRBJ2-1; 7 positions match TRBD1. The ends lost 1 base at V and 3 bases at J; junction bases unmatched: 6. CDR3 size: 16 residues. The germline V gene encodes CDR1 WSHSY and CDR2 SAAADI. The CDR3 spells CASSEWEGGNYNEQFF. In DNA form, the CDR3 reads TGCGCCAGCAGTGAGTGGGAAGGGGGCAACTACAATGAGCAGTTCTTC.

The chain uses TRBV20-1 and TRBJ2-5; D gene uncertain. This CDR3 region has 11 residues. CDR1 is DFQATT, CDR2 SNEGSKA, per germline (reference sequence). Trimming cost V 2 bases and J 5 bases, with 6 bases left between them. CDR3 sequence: CSARTRETQYF. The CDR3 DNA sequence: TGCAGTGCTAGAACCCGGGAGACCCAGTACTTC.

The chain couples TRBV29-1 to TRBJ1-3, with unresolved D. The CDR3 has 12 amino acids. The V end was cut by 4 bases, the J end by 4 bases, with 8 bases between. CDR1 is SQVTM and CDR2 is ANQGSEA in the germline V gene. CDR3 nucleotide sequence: TGCAGCGTTGCCAGATCCGGAAACACCATATATTTT. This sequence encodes CSVARSGNTIYF.

The CDR3 coding sequence is TGTGCCAGCAGTTACGGGACTAGAACAGATACGCAGTATTTT. Encoded protein: CASSYGTRTDTQYF. The chain couples TRBV6-5 to TRBJ2-3, with TRBD2 matching over 8 bases. With V trimmed by 2 bases and J by 3 bases, 1 base remained unmatched. This CDR3 region has 14 residues. Germline values: CDR1 MNHEY, CDR2 SVGAGI.

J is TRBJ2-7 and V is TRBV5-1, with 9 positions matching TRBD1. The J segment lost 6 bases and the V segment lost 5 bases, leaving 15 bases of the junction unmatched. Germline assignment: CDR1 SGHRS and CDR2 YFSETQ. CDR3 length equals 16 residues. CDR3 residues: CASSPVEGQGTFEQYF. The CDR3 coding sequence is TGCGCCAGCAGTCCAGTGGAGGGACAGGGAACTTTCGAGCAGTACTTC.

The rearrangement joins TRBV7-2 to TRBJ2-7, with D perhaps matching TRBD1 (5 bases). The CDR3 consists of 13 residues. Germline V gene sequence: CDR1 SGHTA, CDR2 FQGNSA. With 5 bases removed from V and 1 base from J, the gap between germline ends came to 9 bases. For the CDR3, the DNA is TGTGCCAGCAGCGGAAGGGGATCCTACGAGCAGTACTTC. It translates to CASSGRGSYEQYF.

The CDR3 DNA sequence: TGTGCCACCAGCAGAGAAAGACTAGCGGGAGAGGACAGTGAGCAGTTCTTC. Amino acids: CATSRERLAGEDSEQFF. The rearrangement joins TRBV15 to TRBJ2-1; 12 nucleotides match TRBD2. CDR1 is LNHNV, CDR2 YYDKDF, per germline (reference sequence). Germline trimming cut 0 bases from V and 9 bases from J; bases unmatched to any gene: 9. This CDR3 has 17 amino acids.

CDR3 nucleotides: TGTGCCAGTAGTATAGATTGGAGACAGAGTCAGTACTTC. This encodes CASSIDWRQSQYF. The gene calls are TRBV19 and TRBJ2-4, with D tentatively TRBD1 (5 bases). V was shortened by 0 bases and J by 12 bases, with 12 bases between the two germline ends. The CDR3 loop spans 13 amino acids. Per the germline V gene, CDR1 is LNHDA and CDR2 is SQIVND (reference sequence).

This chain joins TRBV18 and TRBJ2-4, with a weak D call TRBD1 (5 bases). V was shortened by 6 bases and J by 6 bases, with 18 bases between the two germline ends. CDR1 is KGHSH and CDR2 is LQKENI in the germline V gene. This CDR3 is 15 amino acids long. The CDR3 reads CASSEGHLPGNIQYF. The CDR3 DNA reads TGTGCCAGCTCGGAAGGACACCTCCCGGGAAACATTCAGTACTTC.

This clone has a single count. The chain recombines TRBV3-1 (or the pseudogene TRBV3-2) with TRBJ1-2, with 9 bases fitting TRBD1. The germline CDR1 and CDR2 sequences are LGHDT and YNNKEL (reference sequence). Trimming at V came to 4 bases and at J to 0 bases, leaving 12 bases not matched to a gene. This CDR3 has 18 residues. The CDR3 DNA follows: TGTGCCAGCAGCCCGACAGGGGGAAGGCTTGGCGCTAACTATGGCTACACCTTC. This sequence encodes CASSPTGGRLGANYGYTF.

CDR3 in amino acids: CASKQGLNTEAFF. CDR3 sequence (DNA): TGCGCCAGTAAACAGGGTTTGAACACTGAAGCTTTCTTT. The J gene is TRBJ1-1, the V gene TRBV5-1, with a weak D call TRBD1 (6 bases). Trimming cost V 8 bases and J 0 bases, with 11 bases left between them. This CDR3 contains 13 residues. In germline, CDR1 is SGHRS, CDR2 YFSETQ.

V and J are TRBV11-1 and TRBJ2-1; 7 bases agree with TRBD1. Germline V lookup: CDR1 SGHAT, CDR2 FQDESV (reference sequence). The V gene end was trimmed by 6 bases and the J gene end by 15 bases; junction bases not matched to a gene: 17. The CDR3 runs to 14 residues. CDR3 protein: CASSHTGQSNVVFF. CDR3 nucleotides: TGTGCCAGCAGTCACACGGGACAGTCTAACGTGGTGTTCTTC. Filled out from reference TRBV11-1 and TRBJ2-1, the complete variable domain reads EAEVAQSPRYKITEKSQAVAFWCDPISGHATLYWYRQILGQGPELLVQFQDESVVDDSQLPKDRFSAERLKGVDSTLKIQPAELGDSAMYLCASSHTGQSNVVFFGPGTRLTVL.